These 2 T cell receptor beta chains share one sample of origin, sequenced in a study of CD8 T cells in Susac syndrome (dated by TCRdb to 2018 to 2020). Library preparation was by the immunoSEQ multiplex PCR assay. RNA was extracted using the RNeasy kit, and about 0.5 to 1 ug of the RNA was reverse transcribed with random hexamers. TCRdb reprocessing: public reads trimmed at Q25 with fastp, clones called with MiXCR, in-frame beta chains kept. A single entry per CDR3 protein holds the most common genes and DNA from its merged rows. The sample includes about 130,000 distinct CDR3 sequences, with over 80% observed a single time. The biggest ten clones account for around 0.49% of the sample. The sequenced sample was CD8+ T cells from PBMCs. These TCRs come from a human donor with multiple sclerosis.

This chain links TRBV7-1 with TRBJ2-1, with 9 bases aligning to TRBD1. TRBV7-1 is an open reading frame whose function is uncertain. Unmatched junction bases numbered 26, after V lost 2 bases and J lost 0 bases. This CDR3 contains 24 residues. This chain's CDR3 is CASSSWKRRQRDRAHRSSYNEQFF. CDR3 sequence (DNA): TGTGCCAGCAGCTCATGGAAGAGACGTCAGCGGGACAGGGCCCATAGGAGCTCCTACAATGAGCAGTTCTTC.

The chain employs TRBV10-3 and TRBJ1-1; TRBD1 aligns across 7 bases. This CDR3 is 17 amino acids long. V was clipped by 2 bases and J by 5 bases; unmatched bases: 14. Germline assignment: CDR1 ENHRY and CDR2 SYGVKD. As DNA, the CDR3 is TGTGCCATCAGTGAGACAGGGGTCGTGGTAGGTGGAACTGAAGCTTTCTTT. Encoded protein: CAISETGVVVGGTEAFF.